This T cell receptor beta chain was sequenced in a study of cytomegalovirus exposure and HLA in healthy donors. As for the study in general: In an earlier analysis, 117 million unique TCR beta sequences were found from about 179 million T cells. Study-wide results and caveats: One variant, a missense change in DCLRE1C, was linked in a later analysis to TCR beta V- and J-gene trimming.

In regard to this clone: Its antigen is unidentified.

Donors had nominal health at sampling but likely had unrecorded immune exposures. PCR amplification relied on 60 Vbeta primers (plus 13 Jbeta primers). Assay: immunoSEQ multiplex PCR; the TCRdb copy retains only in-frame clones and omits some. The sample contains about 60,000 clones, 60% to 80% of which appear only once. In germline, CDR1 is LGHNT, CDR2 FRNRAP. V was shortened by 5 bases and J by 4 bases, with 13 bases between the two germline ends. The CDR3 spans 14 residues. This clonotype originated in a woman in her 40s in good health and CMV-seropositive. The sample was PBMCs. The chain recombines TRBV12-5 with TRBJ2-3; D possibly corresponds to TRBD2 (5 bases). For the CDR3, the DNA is TGTGCTAGTGGTCCTAGGCGGGTGGCAGATACGCAGTATTTT. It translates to CASGPRRVADTQYF.